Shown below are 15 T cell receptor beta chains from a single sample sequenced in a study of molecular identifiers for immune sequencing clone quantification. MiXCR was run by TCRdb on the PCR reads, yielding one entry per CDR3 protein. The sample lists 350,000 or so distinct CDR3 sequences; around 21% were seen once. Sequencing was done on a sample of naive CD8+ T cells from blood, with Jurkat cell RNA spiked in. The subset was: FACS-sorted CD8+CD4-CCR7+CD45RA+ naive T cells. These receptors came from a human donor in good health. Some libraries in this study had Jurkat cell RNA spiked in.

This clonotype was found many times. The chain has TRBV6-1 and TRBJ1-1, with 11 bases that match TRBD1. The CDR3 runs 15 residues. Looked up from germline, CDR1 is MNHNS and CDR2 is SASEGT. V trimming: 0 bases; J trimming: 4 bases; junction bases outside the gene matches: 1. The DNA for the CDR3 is TGTGCCAGCAGTGAAGCAGGGACAGGGGGCACTGAAGCTTTCTTT. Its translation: CASSEAGTGGTEAFF.

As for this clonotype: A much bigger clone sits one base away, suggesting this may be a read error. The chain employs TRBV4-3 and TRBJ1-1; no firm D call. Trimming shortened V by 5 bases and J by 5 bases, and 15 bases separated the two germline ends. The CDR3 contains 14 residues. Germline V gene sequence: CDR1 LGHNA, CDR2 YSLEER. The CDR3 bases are TGCGCCAGCAGCGGGGATTCGGGAGATACTGAAGCTTTCTTT. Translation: CASSGDSGDTEAFF.

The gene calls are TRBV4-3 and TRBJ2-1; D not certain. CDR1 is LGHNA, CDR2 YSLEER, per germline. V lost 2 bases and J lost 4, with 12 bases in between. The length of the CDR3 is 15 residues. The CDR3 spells CASSQNAGPYNEQFF. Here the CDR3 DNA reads TGCGCCAGCAGCCAAAACGCCGGACCTTACAATGAGCAGTTCTTC.

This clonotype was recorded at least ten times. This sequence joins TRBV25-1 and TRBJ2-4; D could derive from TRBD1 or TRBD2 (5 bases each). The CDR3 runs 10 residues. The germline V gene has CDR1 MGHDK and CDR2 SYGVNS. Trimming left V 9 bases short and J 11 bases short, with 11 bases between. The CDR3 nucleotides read TGTGCCAGGGCCCAGGGACTTCAGTACTTC. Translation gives CARAQGLQYF.

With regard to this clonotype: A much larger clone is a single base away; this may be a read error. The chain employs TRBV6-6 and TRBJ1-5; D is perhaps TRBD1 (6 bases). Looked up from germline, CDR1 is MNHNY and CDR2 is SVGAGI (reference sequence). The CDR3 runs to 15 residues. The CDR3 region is CASSSWGRDNQLQHF. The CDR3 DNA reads TGTGCCAGCAGTTCGTGGGGTAGGGACAATCAGCTCCAGCATTTT.

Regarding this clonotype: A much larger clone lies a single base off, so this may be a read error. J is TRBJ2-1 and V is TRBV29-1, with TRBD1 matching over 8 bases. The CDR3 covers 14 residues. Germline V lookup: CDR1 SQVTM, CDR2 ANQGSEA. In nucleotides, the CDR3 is TGCAACGTTGAGTCGGACAGGGCCTACAATGAGCAGTTCTTC. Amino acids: CNVESDRAYNEQFF.

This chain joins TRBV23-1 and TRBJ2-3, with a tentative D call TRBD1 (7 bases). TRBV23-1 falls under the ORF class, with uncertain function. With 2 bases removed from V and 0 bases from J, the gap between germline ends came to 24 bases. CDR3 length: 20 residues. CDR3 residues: CASSQSEPRRGRKSTDTQYF. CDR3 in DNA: TGCGCCAGCAGTCAAAGCGAGCCCAGGAGGGGGCGCAAGAGCACAGATACGCAGTATTTT.

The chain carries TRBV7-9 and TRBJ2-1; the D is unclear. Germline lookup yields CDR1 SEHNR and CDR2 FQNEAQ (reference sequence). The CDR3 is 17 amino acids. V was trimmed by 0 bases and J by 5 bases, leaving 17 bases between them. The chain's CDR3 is CASSLADPGLAHNEQFF. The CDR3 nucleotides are TGTGCCAGCAGCTTAGCGGATCCAGGCCTGGCCCACAATGAGCAGTTCTTC.

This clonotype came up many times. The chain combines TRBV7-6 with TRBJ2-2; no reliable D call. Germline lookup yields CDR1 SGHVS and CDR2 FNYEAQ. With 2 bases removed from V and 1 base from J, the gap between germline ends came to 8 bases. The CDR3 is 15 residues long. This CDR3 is CASSLIPGNTGELFF. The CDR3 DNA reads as TGTGCCAGCAGCTTAATCCCAGGGAACACCGGGGAGCTGTTTTTT.

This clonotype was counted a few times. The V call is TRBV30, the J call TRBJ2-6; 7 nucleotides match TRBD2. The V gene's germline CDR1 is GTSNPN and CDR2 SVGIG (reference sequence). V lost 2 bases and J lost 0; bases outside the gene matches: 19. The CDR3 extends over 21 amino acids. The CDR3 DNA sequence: TGTGCCTGGAGTTTATTGTCAATAGGGCGGGGGTTTGACTCTGGGGCCAACGTCCTGACTTTC. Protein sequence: CAWSLLSIGRGFDSGANVLTF.

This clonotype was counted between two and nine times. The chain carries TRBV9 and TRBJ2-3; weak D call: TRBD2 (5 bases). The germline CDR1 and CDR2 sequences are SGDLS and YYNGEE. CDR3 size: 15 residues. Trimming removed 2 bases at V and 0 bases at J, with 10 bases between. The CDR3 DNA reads TGTGCCAGCAGCGTCGGGGTTACTAGCACAGATACGCAGTATTTT. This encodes CASSVGVTSTDTQYF.

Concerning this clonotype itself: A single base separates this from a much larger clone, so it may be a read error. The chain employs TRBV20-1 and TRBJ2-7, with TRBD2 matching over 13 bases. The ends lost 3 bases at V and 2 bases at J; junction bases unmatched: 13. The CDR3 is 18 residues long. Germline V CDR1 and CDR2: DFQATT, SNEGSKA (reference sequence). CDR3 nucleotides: TGCAGTGCTAGGGGAGGGGGGACTAGCGGGGTTGGTCCCTACGAGCAGTACTTC. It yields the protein CSARGGGTSGVGPYEQYF.

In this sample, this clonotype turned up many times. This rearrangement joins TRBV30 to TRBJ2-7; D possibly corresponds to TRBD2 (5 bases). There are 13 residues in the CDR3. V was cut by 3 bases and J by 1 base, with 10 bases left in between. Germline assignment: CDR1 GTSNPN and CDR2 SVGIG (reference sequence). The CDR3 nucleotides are TGTGCCTGGAGCGACGGGGTATCCTACGAGCAGTACTTC. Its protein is CAWSDGVSYEQYF.

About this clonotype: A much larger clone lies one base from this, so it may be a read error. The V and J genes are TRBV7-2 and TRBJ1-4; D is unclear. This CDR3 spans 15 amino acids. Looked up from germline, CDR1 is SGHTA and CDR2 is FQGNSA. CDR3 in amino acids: CASSLATATNERLFF. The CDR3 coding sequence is TGTGCCAGCAGCTTGGCAACAGCAACTAATGAAAGACTGTTTTTT.

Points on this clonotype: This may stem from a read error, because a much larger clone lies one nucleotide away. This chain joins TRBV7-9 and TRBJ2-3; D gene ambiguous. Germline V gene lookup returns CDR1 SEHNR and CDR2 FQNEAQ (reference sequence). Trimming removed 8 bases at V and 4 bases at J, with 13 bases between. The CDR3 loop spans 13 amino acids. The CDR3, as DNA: TGTGCCAGCGGCCAGCCGGGCCCAGATACGCAGTATTTT. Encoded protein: CASGQPGPDTQYF.